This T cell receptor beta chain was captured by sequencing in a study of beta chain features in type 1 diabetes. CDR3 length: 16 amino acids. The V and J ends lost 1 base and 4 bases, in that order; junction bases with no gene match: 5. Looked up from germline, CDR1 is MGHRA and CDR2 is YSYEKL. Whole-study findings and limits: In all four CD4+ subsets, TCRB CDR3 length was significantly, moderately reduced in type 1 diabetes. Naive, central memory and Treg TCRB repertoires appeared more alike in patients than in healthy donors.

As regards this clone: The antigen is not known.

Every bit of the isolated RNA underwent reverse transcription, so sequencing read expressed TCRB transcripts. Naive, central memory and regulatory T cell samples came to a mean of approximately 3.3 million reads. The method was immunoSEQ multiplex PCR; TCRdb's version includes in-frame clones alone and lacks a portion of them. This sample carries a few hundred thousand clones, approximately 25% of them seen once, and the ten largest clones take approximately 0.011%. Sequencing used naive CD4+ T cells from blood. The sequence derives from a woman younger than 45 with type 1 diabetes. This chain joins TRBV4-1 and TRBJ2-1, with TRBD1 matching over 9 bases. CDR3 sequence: CASSQVTGGPYNEQFF. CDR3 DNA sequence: TGCGCCAGCAGCCAAGTCACAGGGGGCCCGTACAATGAGCAGTTCTTC.